This is a list of T cell receptor beta chains from one sample in a study of shared clonotypes between healthy human individuals. Assay: immunoSEQ multiplex PCR; the TCRdb copy retains only in-frame clones and omits some. The sample lists 2,500,000 or so clones, roughly 93% occurring once. Sequencing used naive CD4+ T cells from PBMCs. The receptor source for this set is a man younger than 35 in good health. Some clones in this sample may be carry-over from other donors' samples. The conserved cysteine and the conserved F or W are not part of the CDR3 here.

j_call v_call cdr3_aa
TRBJ1-2 TRBV6-5 ATVAYAPNYGYT
TRBJ2-1 TRBV9 ASSRGLAGVVSEQF
TRBJ2-5 TRBV5-1 ASSFPAETQY
TRBJ2-7 TRBV6-6 ASGTPGQGHYEQY
TRBJ1-2 TRBV6-1 ASSEAGDYGYT
TRBJ2-2 TRBV4-1 ASSSTWVAMNTGELF
TRBJ1-5 TRBV4-1 ASSPTGVGQPQH
TRBJ2-7 TRBV7-9 ASSRSYEQY
TRBJ1-1 TRBV6-5 ASRRTRQGGTEAF
TRBJ2-5 TRBV2 ASSGRAYQETQY
TRBJ1-1 TRBV27 ASSSRPRGMDTEAF
TRBJ2-3 TRBV7-2 ASSLVAATDTQY
TRBJ2-3 TRBV5-1 ASSLAGSSTDTQY
TRBJ1-1 TRBV10-3 AISVIQNTEAF
TRBJ1-5 TRBV19 ASSAQADQPQH
TRBJ2-1 TRBV5-1 ASSPMRPTNRGGKVNEQF
TRBJ2-7 TRBV10-3 AISPTLAEAYEQY
TRBJ2-1 TRBV29-1 SVTGVSLNEQF
TRBJ2-1 TRBV7-8 ASSLISGTFNEQF
TRBJ2-1 TRBV4-3 ASSQLLAGATLSTSSYNEQF
TRBJ2-5 TRBV4-2 ASSRRGGGAEETQY
TRBJ1-1 TRBV7-2 ASSSYTEAF
TRBJ2-5 TRBV30 ACSGPSRETQY
TRBJ2-3 TRBV28 ASHLSTSGRKTQY
TRBJ2-3 TRBV28 ASSSPGQGADTQY
TRBJ2-3 TRBV28 ASSFLDRGTDTQY
TRBJ2-7 TRBV5-1 ASSFLSGSYEQY
TRBJ1-5 TRBV25-1 ASSDSGLHQPQH
TRBJ1-1 TRBV28 ASPNPPGSPMNTEAF
TRBJ1-1 TRBV14 ASSQVPVGNSEAF
TRBJ1-1 TRBV29-1 SGMIQWNTEAF
TRBJ2-2 TRBV30 AFRVGETGELF
TRBJ2-1 TRBV7-2 ASSPRLAGGSYNEQF
TRBJ2-2 TRBV10-2 ASSPGQGRSGELF
TRBJ2-3 TRBV6-5 ASSYEAGGWDTQY
TRBJ1-5 TRBV19 ASSMTGYQWTQH
TRBJ1-1 TRBV19 ASSRPSYRARMNTEAF
TRBJ2-3 TRBV2 ASRRTADTQY
TRBJ1-1 TRBV7-9 ASTSTGYTEAF